This entry lists 14 T cell receptor beta chains sequenced from one sample in a study of T cell changes during pregnancy in multiple sclerosis. The repertoire was sequenced with immunoSEQ multiplex PCR; TCRdb's copy has only in-frame clones and lacks some. The data show some 100,000 clones, with approximately 90% seen just once and roughly 1.2% held by the top ten. This specimen was peripheral blood, taken in the second trimester of pregnancy. The receptors shown here come from a female donor with multiple sclerosis, enrolled in a pregnancy study.

The chain's CDR3 is CASTQGQGAGANVLTF. The CDR3 nucleotides are TGTGCCAGCACTCAGGGACAGGGGGCTGGGGCCAACGTCCTGACTTTC. This chain uses TRBV2 with TRBJ2-6; TRBD1 matches at 11 bases. This CDR3 is 16 amino acids long. CDR1 is SNHLY, CDR2 FYNNEI, per germline. The trim removed 7 bases at V and 2 bases at J, leaving 4 bases unmatched.

This clone was seen just once. The chain is built from TRBV6-4 and TRBJ2-1; TRBD2 aligns across 12 bases. This CDR3 comprises 18 residues. Germline values: CDR1 MRHNA, CDR2 SNTAGT. V shed 0 bases, J shed 5 bases, and the junction held 8 bases outside the gene matches. This chain's CDR3 is CASSDSAVWTSGNNEQFF. Written as DNA, the CDR3 is TGTGCCAGCAGTGACTCGGCTGTTTGGACTAGCGGGAACAATGAGCAGTTCTTC.

The chain uses TRBV30 and TRBJ2-3; tentative D call: TRBD2 (6 bases). The CDR3 sequence is 17 residues long. V dropped 3 bases and J dropped 0 bases, with 19 bases sitting between them. From germline, CDR1 is GTSNPN and CDR2 SVGIG (reference sequence). CDR3 in amino acids: CAWSSPGLLSSTDTQYF. The CDR3 region has the DNA TGTGCCTGGAGCTCACCGGGACTCCTTTCTAGCACAGATACGCAGTATTTT. Supplemented by reference TRBV30 and TRBJ2-3, the full variable domain reads SQTIHQWPATLVQPVGSPLSLECTVEGTSNPNLYWYRQAAGRGLQLLFYSVGIGQISSEVPQNLSASRPQDRQFILSSKKLLLSDSGFYLCAWSSPGLLSSTDTQYFGPGTRLTVL.

The chain has TRBV5-4 and TRBJ1-1; D unresolved. CDR1 is SGHNT, CDR2 YYREEE, per germline (reference sequence). V lost 6 bases and J lost 1, with 25 bases in between. This CDR3 has 18 amino acids. For the CDR3, the DNA is TGTGCCAGCACCACTGGAGGTGGCACGATAAGTGGGAACACTGAAGCTTTCTTT. Its translation: CASTTGGGTISGNTEAFF. Drawing the rest from reference TRBV5-4 and TRBJ1-1, the complete variable domain is ETGVTQSPTHLIKTRGQQVTLRCSSQSGHNTVSWYQQALGQGPQFIFQYYREEENGRGNFPPRFSGLQFPNYSSELNVNALELDDSALYLCASTTGGGTISGNTEAFFGQGTRLTVV.

The V and J genes are TRBV7-8 and TRBJ2-5; weak D call: TRBD1 (6 bases). Per germline, CDR1 SGHVS and CDR2 FQNEAQ. V gave up 2 bases and J gave up 2 bases, with 15 bases separating them. The CDR3 covers 16 residues. This CDR3 is CASSLNTGIQQETQYF. CDR3 bases: TGTGCCAGCAGCTTAAATACAGGGATACAACAAGAGACCCAGTACTTC.

The chain couples TRBV27 to TRBJ2-3, with 11 bases fitting TRBD2. The length of the CDR3 is 16 residues. Germline V gene sequence: CDR1 MNHEY, CDR2 SMNVEV (reference sequence). V trimming: 1 base; J trimming: 7 bases; junction bases outside the gene matches: 7. CDR3 sequence (DNA): TGTGCCAGCAGTTTATTTAGCGGGGGGGCCATGAATACGCAGTATTTT. This gives the protein CASSLFSGGAMNTQYF.

In DNA form, the CDR3 reads TGTGCCAGCAGTGCTGGGCGCGGGGTGATGAAGGGAAACACCATATATTTT. Its translation: CASSAGRGVMKGNTIYF. The chain couples TRBV2 to TRBJ1-3; D is unresolved. This CDR3 contains 17 residues. Trimming took off 4 bases at V and 4 bases at J, with 20 bases between the two ends. The V gene's germline CDR1 is SNHLY and CDR2 FYNNEI. The full variable domain, in which reference TRBV2 and TRBJ1-3 provide the parts outside the CDR3, is EPEVTQTPSHQVTQMGQEVILRCVPISNHLYFYWYRQILGQKVEFLVSFYNNEISEKSEIFDDQFSVERPDGSNFTLKIRSTKLEDSAMYFCASSAGRGVMKGNTIYFGEGSWLTVV.

The rearrangement joins TRBV5-1 to TRBJ2-2; 11 positions match TRBD2. V shed 1 base and J 1 base; nucleotides not matched to a gene: 18. Germline CDR1 SGHRS, CDR2 YFSETQ. The length of the CDR3 is 22 residues. The DNA for the CDR3 is TGCGCCAGCAGCTTGTCCGTGGTAGCGGGAGGGCCCCTCCAAATGAACACCGGGGAGCTGTTTTTT. Amino acid sequence: CASSLSVVAGGPLQMNTGELFF.

The V gene is TRBV6-6, the J gene TRBJ1-5, with TRBD1 as a possible D gene (6 bases). Germline values: CDR1 MNHNY, CDR2 SVGAGI (reference sequence). The CDR3 consists of 15 residues. V lost 6 bases to trimming and J lost 0 bases, with 12 bases between them. The chain's CDR3 is CASSSGTPSNQPQHF. CDR3 nucleotide sequence: TGTGCCAGCAGCTCCGGGACACCTAGCAATCAGCCCCAGCATTTT.

The chain joins TRBV19 to TRBJ1-2; 7 bases are a match to TRBD1. With V trimmed by 0 bases and J by 6 bases, 4 bases remained unmatched. This CDR3 spans 14 amino acids. From germline, CDR1 is LNHDA and CDR2 SQIVND (reference sequence). CDR3 residues: CASSIEGGADGYTF. The CDR3 DNA sequence: TGTGCCAGTAGTATAGAAGGGGGCGCGGATGGCTACACCTTC.

The chain employs TRBV7-6 and TRBJ1-2, with TRBD1 matching over 9 bases. The CDR3 consists of 16 residues. The J segment lost 3 bases and the V segment lost 1 base, leaving 6 bases of the junction unmatched. Germline V lookup: CDR1 SGHVS, CDR2 FNYEAQ. DNA for the CDR3: TGTGCCAGCAGCTTAGTCAGGGGACAGGGACACTATGGCTACACCTTC. This sequence encodes CASSLVRGQGHYGYTF.

In this sample, this clone turned up a few times. The J gene is TRBJ1-1, the V gene TRBV4-1, with unresolved D. The CDR3 loop spans 14 amino acids. V gave up 4 bases and J gave up 11 bases, with 20 bases separating them. Germline values: CDR1 MGHRA, CDR2 YSYEKL. The CDR3 coding sequence is TGCGCCAGCAGCCCTCTCCTAAGAGAGGGAACGGCTTTCTTT. Translating gives CASSPLLREGTAFF.

J is TRBJ2-7 and V is TRBV5-1, with TRBD2 matching 11 bases. The trim removed 0 bases at V and 7 bases at J, leaving 6 bases unmatched. CDR3 length equals 15 residues. Germline V gives CDR1 SGHRS, CDR2 YFSETQ. CDR3 in DNA: TGCGCCAGCAGCTTGGACCTAGCGGGAGGTGGGGAGCAGTACTTC. Translated: CASSLDLAGGGEQYF.

The CDR3 DNA sequence: TGCGCCAGCAGCTTGGTCCTAAATGAGCAGTTCTTC. It yields the protein CASSLVLNEQFF. The chain joins TRBV5-1 to TRBJ2-1; D is unresolved. Trimming cost V 0 bases and J 7 bases, with 5 bases left between them. CDR1 SGHRS and CDR2 YFSETQ come from the germline V gene. The CDR3 extends over 12 amino acids. The full variable domain, in which reference TRBV5-1 and TRBJ2-1 provide the parts outside the CDR3, is KAGVTQTPRYLIKTRGQQVTLSCSPISGHRSVSWYQQTPGQGLQFLFEYFSETQRNKGNFPGRFSGRQFSNSRSEMNVSTLELGDSALYLCASSLVLNEQFFGPGTRLTVL.